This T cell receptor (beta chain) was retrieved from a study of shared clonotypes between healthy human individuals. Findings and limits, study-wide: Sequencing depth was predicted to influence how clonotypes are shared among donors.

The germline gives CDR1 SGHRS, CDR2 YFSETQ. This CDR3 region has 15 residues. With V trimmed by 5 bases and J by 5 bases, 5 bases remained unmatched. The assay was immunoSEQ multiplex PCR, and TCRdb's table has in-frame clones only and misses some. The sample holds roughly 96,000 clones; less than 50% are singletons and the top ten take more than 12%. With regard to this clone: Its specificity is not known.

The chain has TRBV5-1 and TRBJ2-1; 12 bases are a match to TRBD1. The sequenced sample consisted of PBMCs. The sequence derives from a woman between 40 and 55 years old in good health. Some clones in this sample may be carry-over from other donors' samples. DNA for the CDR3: TGCGCCAGCAGAGCCGGGACAGGGGGCAACAATGAGCAGTTCTTC. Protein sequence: CASRAGTGGNNEQFF.